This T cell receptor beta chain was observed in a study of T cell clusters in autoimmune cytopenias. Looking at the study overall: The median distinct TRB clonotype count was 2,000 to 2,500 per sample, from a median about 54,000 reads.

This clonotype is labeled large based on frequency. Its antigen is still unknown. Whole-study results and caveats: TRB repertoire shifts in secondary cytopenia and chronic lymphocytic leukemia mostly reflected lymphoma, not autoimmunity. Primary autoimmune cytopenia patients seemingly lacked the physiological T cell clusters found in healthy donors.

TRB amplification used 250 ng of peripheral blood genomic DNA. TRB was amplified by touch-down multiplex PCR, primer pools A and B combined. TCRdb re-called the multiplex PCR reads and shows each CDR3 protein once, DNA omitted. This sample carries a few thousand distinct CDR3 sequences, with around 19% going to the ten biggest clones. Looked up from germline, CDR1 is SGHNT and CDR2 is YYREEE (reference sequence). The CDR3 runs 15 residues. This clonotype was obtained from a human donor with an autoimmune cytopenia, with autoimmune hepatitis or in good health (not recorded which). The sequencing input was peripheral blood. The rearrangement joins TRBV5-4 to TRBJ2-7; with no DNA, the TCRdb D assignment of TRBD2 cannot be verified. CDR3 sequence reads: CASSSGLAGAYEQYF. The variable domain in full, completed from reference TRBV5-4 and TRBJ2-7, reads ETGVTQSPTHLIKTRGQQVTLRCSSQSGHNTVSWYQQALGQGPQFIFQYYREEENGRGNFPPRFSGLQFPNYSSELNVNALELDDSALYLCASSSGLAGAYEQYFGPGTRLTVT.